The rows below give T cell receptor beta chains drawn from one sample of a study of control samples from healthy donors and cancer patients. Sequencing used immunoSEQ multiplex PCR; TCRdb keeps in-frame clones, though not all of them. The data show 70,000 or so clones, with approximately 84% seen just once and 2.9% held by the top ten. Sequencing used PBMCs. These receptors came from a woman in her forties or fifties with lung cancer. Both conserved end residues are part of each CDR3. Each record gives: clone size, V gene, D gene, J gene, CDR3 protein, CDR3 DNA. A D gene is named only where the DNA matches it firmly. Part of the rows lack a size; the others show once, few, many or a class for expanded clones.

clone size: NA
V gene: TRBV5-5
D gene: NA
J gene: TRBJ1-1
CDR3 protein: CATEWAAVPMNTEAFF
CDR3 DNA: TGTGCCACGGAATGGGCTGCAGTTCCCATGAACACTGAAGCTTTCTTT

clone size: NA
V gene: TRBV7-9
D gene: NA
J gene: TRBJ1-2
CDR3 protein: CASSLGTRDRYGYTF
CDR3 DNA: TGTGCCAGCAGCCTAGGGACCCGGGATAGGTATGGCTACACCTTC

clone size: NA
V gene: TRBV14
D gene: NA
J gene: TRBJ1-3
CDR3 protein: CASSRVQASPRNTIYF
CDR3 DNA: TGTGCCAGCAGCCGCGTACAAGCGAGTCCTCGAAACACCATATATTTT

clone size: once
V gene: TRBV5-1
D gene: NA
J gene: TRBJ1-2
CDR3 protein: CASSFSGGEGGYTF
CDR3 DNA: TGCGCCAGCAGCTTTTCCGGGGGCGAGGGCGGCTACACCTTC

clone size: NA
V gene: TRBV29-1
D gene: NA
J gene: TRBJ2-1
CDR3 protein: CSVEEGGYSYNEQFF
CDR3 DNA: TGCAGCGTTGAAGAGGGGGGTTACTCCTACAATGAGCAGTTCTTC

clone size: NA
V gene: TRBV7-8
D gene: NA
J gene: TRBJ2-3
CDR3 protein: CASSPGTPRDTQYF
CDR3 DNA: TGTGCCAGCAGCCCCGGGACTCCTCGGGATACGCAGTATTTT

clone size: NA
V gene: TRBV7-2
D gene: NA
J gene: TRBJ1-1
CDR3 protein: CASSLHMNTEAFF
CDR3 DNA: TGTGCCAGCAGCTTACATATGAACACTGAAGCTTTCTTT

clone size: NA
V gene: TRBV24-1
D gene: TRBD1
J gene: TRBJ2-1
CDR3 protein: CATSDLRDRDEQFF
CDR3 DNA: TGTGCCACCAGTGATTTGCGAGACAGGGATGAGCAGTTCTTC

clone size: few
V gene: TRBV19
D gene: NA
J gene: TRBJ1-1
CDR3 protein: CASSISVDRLNTEAFF
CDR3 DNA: TGTGCCAGTAGTATATCAGTCGACAGATTGAACACTGAAGCTTTCTTT

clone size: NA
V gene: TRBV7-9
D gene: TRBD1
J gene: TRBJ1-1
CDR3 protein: CASSSRDRGITEAFF
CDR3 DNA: TGTGCCAGCAGCTCCAGGGACAGGGGGATCACTGAAGCTTTCTTT

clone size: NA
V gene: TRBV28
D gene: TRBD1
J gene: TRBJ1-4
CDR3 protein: CASRRGQNEKLFF
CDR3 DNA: TGTGCCAGCCGCAGGGGGCAAAATGAAAAACTGTTTTTT

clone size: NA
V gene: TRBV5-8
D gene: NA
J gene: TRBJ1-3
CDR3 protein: CASSLAPNSGNTIYF
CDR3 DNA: TGTGCCAGCAGCTTGGCGCCGAACTCTGGAAACACCATATATTTT

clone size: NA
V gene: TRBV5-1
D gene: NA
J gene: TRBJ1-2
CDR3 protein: CASSSGGNLNYGYTF
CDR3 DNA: TGCGCCAGCAGCTCTGGGGGGAACCTCAACTATGGCTACACCTTC

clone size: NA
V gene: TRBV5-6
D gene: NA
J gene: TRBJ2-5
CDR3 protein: CASSLSVMVETQYF
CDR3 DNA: TGTGCCAGCAGCTTGAGCGTAATGGTAGAGACCCAGTACTTC

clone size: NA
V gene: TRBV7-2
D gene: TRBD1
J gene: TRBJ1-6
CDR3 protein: CASSKQGAISNSPLHF
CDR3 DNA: TGTGCCAGCAGCAAACAGGGGGCTATTAGTAATTCACCCCTCCACTTT

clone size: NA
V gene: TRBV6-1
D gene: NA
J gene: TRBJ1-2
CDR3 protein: CASSEALSGYGYTF
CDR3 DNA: TGTGCCAGCAGTGAAGCGCTGTCAGGATATGGCTACACCTTC

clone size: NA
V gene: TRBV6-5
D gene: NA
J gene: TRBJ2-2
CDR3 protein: CASLGDTGELFF
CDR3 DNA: TGTGCCTCCTTAGGGGACACCGGGGAGCTGTTTTTT

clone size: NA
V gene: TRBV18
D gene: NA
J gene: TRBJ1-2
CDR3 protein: CASSPTLNGGNYGYTF
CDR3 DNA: TGTGCCAGCTCACCAACCTTAAACGGCGGAAACTATGGCTACACCTTC

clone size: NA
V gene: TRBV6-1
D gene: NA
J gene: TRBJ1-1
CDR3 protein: CASSDPRGVDTEAFF
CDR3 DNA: TGTGCCAGCAGTGACCCCAGGGGTGTGGACACTGAAGCTTTCTTT

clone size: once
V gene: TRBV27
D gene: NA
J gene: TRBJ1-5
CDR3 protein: CASSADFSNQPQHF
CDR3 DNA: TGTGCCAGCAGTGCGGATTTTAGCAATCAGCCCCAGCATTTT

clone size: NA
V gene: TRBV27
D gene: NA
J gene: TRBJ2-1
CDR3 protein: CASNYRGSYNEQFF
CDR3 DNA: TGTGCCAGCAACTATCGGGGATCCTACAATGAGCAGTTCTTC

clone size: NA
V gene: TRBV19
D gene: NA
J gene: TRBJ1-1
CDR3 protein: CASSWGASIDNEAFF
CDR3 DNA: TGTGCCAGTAGTTGGGGGGCCAGCATTGATAATGAAGCTTTCTTT

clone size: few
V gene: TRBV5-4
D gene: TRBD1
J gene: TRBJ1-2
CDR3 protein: CASSRPGQENYGYTF
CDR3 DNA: TGTGCCAGCAGCCGACCGGGACAGGAGAACTATGGCTACACCTTC

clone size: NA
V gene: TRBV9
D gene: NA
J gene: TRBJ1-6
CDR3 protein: CASSVNSNPNSPLHF
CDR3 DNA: TGTGCCAGCAGCGTAAACAGCAACCCTAATTCACCCCTCCACTTT

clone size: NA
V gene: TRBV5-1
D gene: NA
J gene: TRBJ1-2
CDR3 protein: CASSLAQGDNYGYTF
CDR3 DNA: TGCGCCAGCAGCTTGGCTCAGGGAGATAACTATGGCTACACCTTC

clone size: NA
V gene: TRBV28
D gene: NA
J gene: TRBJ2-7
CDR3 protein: CASTLEGYSYEQYF
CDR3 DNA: TGTGCCAGCACCTTAGAGGGTTACTCCTACGAGCAGTACTTC

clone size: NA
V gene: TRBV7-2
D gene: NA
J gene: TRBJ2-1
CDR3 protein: CASSLGWGSYNEQFF
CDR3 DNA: TGTGCCAGCAGCTTAGGCTGGGGATCCTACAATGAGCAGTTCTTC

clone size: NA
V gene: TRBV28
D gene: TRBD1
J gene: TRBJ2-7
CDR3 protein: CASTLTQGAGEQYF
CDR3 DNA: TGTGCCAGCACCCTGACACAGGGGGCAGGCGAGCAGTACTTC

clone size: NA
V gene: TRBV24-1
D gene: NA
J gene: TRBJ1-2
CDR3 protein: CATSGGQNYGYTF
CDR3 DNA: TGTGCCACCAGTGGCGGACAGAACTATGGCTACACCTTC

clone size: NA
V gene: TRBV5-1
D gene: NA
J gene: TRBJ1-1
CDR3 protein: CASSLEGTAAFF
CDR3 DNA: TGCGCCAGCAGCTTGGAGGGCACGGCGGCTTTCTTT

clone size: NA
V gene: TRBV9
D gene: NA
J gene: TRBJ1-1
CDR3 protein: CASSPRSGAVRTEAFF
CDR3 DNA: TGTGCCAGCAGCCCGAGGTCAGGGGCTGTTCGCACTGAAGCTTTCTTT

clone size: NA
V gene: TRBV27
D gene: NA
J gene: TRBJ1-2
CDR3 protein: CASSSTGVSGGYTF
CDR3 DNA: TGTGCCAGCAGTTCAACGGGGGTTTCAGGTGGCTACACCTTC

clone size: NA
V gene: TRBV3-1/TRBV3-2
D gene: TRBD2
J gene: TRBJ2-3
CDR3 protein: CASSQPGLAGSTDTQYF
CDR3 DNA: TGTGCCAGCAGCCAACCGGGACTAGCGGGGAGCACAGATACGCAGTATTTT

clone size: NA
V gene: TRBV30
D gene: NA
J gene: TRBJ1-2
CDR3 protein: CAWSGRTAVSLGVGFYYGYTF
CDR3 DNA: TGTGCCTGGAGTGGGAGGACAGCCGTATCTCTCGGAGTTGGGTTTTACTATGGCTACACCTTC

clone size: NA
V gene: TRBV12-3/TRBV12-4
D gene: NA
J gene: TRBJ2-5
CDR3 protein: CASTLTGGETQYF
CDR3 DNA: TGTGCCAGCACTTTGACAGGAGGAGAGACCCAGTACTTC

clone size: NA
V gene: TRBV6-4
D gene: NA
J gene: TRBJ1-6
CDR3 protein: CASRPDTSNSPLHF
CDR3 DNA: TGTGCCAGCAGGCCCGATACTTCGAATTCACCCCTCCACTTT

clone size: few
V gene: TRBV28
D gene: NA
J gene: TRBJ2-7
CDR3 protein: CASSVTEDKVYF
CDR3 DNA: TGTGCCAGCAGTGTGACCGAGGACAAGGTGTACTTC

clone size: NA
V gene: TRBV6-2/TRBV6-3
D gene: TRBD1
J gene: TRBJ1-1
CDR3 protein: CASSYSTGTVRNTEAFF
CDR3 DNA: TGTGCCAGCAGTTACTCAACGGGGACAGTACGGAACACTGAAGCTTTCTTT

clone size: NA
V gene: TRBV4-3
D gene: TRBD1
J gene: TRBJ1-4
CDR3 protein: CASSPGTGGFANEKLFF
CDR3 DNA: TGCGCCAGCAGCCCCGGGACAGGGGGCTTCGCTAATGAAAAACTGTTTTTT

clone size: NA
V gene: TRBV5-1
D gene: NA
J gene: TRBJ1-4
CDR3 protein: CASSFMGGQDEKLFF
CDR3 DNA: TGCGCCAGCAGCTTCATGGGGGGCCAAGATGAAAAACTGTTTTTT

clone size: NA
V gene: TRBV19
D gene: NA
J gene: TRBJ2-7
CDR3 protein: CASSINFGREQYF
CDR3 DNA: TGTGCCAGTAGTATAAATTTTGGCAGAGAGCAGTACTTC

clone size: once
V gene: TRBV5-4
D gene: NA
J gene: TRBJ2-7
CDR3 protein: CASSRSDPKREQYF
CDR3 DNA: TGTGCCAGCAGCCGCTCCGACCCCAAAAGGGAGCAGTACTTC

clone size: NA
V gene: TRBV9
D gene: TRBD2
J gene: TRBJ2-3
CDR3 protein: CASSVAERGGVSDTQYF
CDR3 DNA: TGTGCCAGCAGCGTAGCGGAACGGGGGGGCGTCTCAGATACGCAGTATTTT

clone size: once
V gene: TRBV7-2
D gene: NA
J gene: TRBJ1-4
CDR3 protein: CASSPGDTYNEKLFF
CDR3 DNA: TGTGCCAGCAGTCCGGGGGATACTTATAATGAAAAACTGTTTTTT

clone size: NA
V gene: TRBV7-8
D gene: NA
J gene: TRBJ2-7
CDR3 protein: CASSLEASREQYF
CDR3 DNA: TGTGCCAGCAGCTTAGAGGCATCGCGGGAGCAGTACTTC

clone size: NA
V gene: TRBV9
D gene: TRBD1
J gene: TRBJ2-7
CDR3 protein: CASSGTGQGRAYEQYF
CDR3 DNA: TGTGCCAGCAGCGGTACGGGACAGGGGAGAGCCTACGAGCAGTACTTC

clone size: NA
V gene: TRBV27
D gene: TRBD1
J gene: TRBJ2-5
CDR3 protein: CASSLSKGGQQETQYF
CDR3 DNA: TGTGCCAGCAGTTTATCGAAAGGGGGACAGCAAGAGACCCAGTACTTC